This TCR beta chain appears in the sequencing data of a study of a mutant IDH1 vaccine in newly diagnosed glioma. In the study overall: Patients began vaccination 4-6 weeks after radiotherapy alone, or with temozolomide cycles. Mean patient age was approximately 40 years; about 60% were male and roughly 38% female. Before enrollment, the patients had been treated with radiotherapy alone, temozolomide alone, or both together. Most of them had received both.

Documented time point: week 23, last vaccination. A 20-mer mutant IDH1 peptide at 300 ug was injected subcutaneously with topical imiquimod. This CDR3 contains 12 residues. Between the trimmed V and J ends, which lost 4 bases and 10 bases, there was a span of 11 bases. Germline loops: CDR1 MDHEN, CDR2 SYDVKM. A word on this clone: Its antigen is unidentified.

The assay was immunoSEQ multiplex PCR, and TCRdb's table has in-frame clones only and misses some. The sample includes 65,000 or so clones, 70% to 90% seen only once; the top ten take roughly 3.9%. The origin of this receptor is a man aged 25-45 years with glioma. The rearrangement links TRBV28 to TRBJ2-1; D is unresolved. Sample: PBMCs, taken from a glioma patient whose treatment included an IDH1 peptide vaccine. CDR3 in amino acids: CASSSLNLEQFF. In DNA, the CDR3 is TGTGCCAGCAGTTCCCTGAACCTAGAGCAGTTCTTC.